The 6 T cell receptor beta chains in this list originate from one sample, sequenced in a study of blood T cell repertoires in COVID-19. TCRdb's table, derived via immunoSEQ multiplex PCR, lists solely in-frame clones and lacks some. The profile shows approximately 160,000 clones, around 86% of them singletons. The specimen was peripheral blood. The receptor source for this set is a man between 70 and 80 years old who had recovered from COVID-19.

This clone was seen a few times. The V and J genes are TRBV27 and TRBJ2-7; the match to TRBD2 covers 8 bases. The CDR3 sequence is 15 residues long. The germline gives CDR1 MNHEY, CDR2 SMNVEV (reference sequence). The junction had 9 bases not matched to a gene; V was cut back by 4 bases and J by 4 bases. The CDR3 spells CASSYGSGSSYEQYF. For the CDR3, the DNA is TGTGCCAGCAGTTACGGAAGCGGGAGTAGTTACGAGCAGTACTTC.

This clone was recorded only once. The V call is TRBV3-1 (or the pseudogene TRBV3-2), the J call TRBJ2-3; D gene ambiguous. The CDR3 extends over 13 amino acids. Germline V gene sequence: CDR1 LGHDT, CDR2 YNNKEL (reference sequence). With 4 bases removed from V and 0 bases from J, the gap between germline ends came to 5 bases. The CDR3 coding sequence is TGTGCCAGCAGCCGGGCTAGCACAGATACGCAGTATTTT. Its protein is CASSRASTDTQYF.

In nucleotides, the CDR3 is TGTGCCTGGAGTCGGGAGGATGGCTACACCTTC. Its protein is CAWSREDGYTF. The J gene is TRBJ1-2, the V gene TRBV30; the D is unclear. Trimming removed 2 bases from V and 6 bases from J, with 7 bases in between. The CDR3 has 11 amino acids. Germline V CDR1 and CDR2: GTSNPN, SVGIG (reference sequence).

The chain combines TRBV19 with TRBJ1-5; tentatively, D is TRBD1 (6 bases). The CDR3 consists of 13 residues. V lost 5 bases and J 4 bases, leaving 9 bases between the germline ends. Germline V gives CDR1 LNHDA, CDR2 SQIVND (reference sequence). The CDR3, as DNA: TGTGCCAGTAGTGGACAGTTAAATCAGCCCCAGCATTTT. Encoded protein: CASSGQLNQPQHF.

This clone was counted at least ten times. V usage is TRBV9 and J usage is TRBJ1-2; the match to TRBD1 covers 9 bases. Germline trimming cut 1 base from V and 7 bases from J; bases unmatched to any gene: 5. The germline V gene encodes CDR1 SGDLS and CDR2 YYNGEE. The length of the CDR3 is 14 residues. As DNA, the CDR3 is TGTGCCAGCAGCGTAACAGGGGGCGCCGGTGGCTACACCTTC. The encoded protein is CASSVTGGAGGYTF.

V usage is TRBV7-2 and J usage is TRBJ2-7; 7 bases match TRBD2. The CDR3 is made up of 17 amino acids. Trimming cost V 1 base and J 3 bases; bases outside gene matches: 12. Germline loops: CDR1 SGHTA, CDR2 FQGNSA. CDR3 DNA: TGTGCCAGCAGCTTAGTCGGGGGAGGGCAGGTCGGCTACGAGCAGTACTTC. Encoded protein: CASSLVGGGQVGYEQYF.